Each of the 29 T cell receptor beta chains below was sequenced from the same sample in a study of T cells after yellow fever vaccination. MiXCR was run by TCRdb on the 5' RACE reads, yielding one entry per CDR3 protein. The sample lists approximately 70,000 distinct CDR3 sequences; around 7% were seen once. Here the sequenced sample was CD8+ T cells sorted from PBMCs, taken roughly 10 days after the first yellow fever vaccination. These receptors all come from a young man who received the YFV17D yellow fever vaccine.

V usage is TRBV7-9 and J usage is TRBJ2-1; tentatively, D is TRBD2 (5 bases). CDR3 length: 16 residues. From germline, CDR1 is SEHNR and CDR2 FQNEAQ (reference sequence). The germline V and J ends were trimmed by 5 bases and 1 base, with 15 bases remaining between them. The CDR3 loop is CASSPSPRVSYNEQFF. CDR3 bases: TGTGCCAGCAGCCCATCCCCGAGGGTTTCCTACAATGAGCAGTTCTTC.

In its sample, this clonotype was seen many times. The chain carries TRBV6-5 and TRBJ2-5; 7 nucleotides agree with TRBD2. The CDR3 totals 15 residues. Germline V lookup: CDR1 MNHEY, CDR2 SVGAGI. V shed 3 bases and J 7 bases; nucleotides not matched to a gene: 11. The CDR3: CASSYRTDGEGTQYF. In nucleotides, the CDR3 is TGTGCCAGCAGTTATCGGACTGATGGGGAGGGGACCCAGTACTTC.

This chain links TRBV5-6 with TRBJ2-7; 10 nucleotides line up with TRBD2. J lost 3 bases, V lost 1 base, and 4 bases had no gene match. This CDR3 has 15 amino acids. Germline V gene sequence: CDR1 SGHDT, CDR2 YYEEEE. This CDR3 is CASSLTPSGGYEQYF. Written as DNA, the CDR3 is TGTGCCAGCAGCTTGACCCCTAGCGGGGGCTACGAGCAGTACTTC.

The V call is TRBV10-3, the J call TRBJ2-3; 7 nucleotides agree with TRBD2. Germline V CDR1 and CDR2: ENHRY, SYGVKD. The trim removed 3 bases at V and 0 bases at J, leaving 15 bases unmatched. CDR3 length: 19 amino acids. The CDR3 DNA reads TGTGCCATCAGTGATCCCGAGGAACCGGGGGGAACTAGCACAGATACGCAGTATTTT. Its protein is CAISDPEEPGGTSTDTQYF.

The gene calls are TRBV4-3 and TRBJ2-1, with a tentative D call TRBD2 (6 bases). The CDR3 totals 16 residues. Trimming cost V 0 bases and J 0 bases, with 9 bases left between them. The V gene's germline CDR1 is LGHNA and CDR2 YSLEER. The DNA for the CDR3 is TGCGCCAGCAGCCAAGAGCGGGGAAGCTCCTACAATGAGCAGTTCTTC. Its translation is CASSQERGSSYNEQFF.

This clonotype was counted ten times or more. J is TRBJ1-1 and V is TRBV7-9; D possibly corresponds to TRBD1 (5 bases). Germline V CDR1 and CDR2: SEHNR, FQNEAQ (reference sequence). Trimming pared 5 bases from V and 5 bases from J, leaving 9 bases between. The CDR3 runs to 12 residues. The CDR3 here is CASSAGQTEAFF. CDR3 DNA: TGTGCCAGCAGCGCAGGACAAACTGAAGCTTTCTTT.

This clonotype was seen many times. The gene calls are TRBV5-1 and TRBJ2-7; 7 bases map to TRBD1. The CDR3 length is 13 residues. Unmatched junction bases numbered 2, after V lost 2 bases and J lost 3 bases. Germline V gene lookup returns CDR1 SGHRS and CDR2 YFSETQ. The chain's CDR3 is CASSFGDSYEQYV. CDR3 coding DNA: TGCGCCAGCAGCTTTGGGGACAGCTACGAGCAGTACGTC.

This clonotype was seen many times. The J gene is TRBJ2-7, the V gene TRBV12-2. TRBV12-2 is a documented pseudogene. The CDR3 is made up of 12 amino acids. CDR3 loop: CASRLHSYEQYV. In DNA, the CDR3 is TGTGCAAGTCGCTTACACTCCTACGAGCAGTACGTC.

This chain connects TRBV5-5 to TRBJ2-2; D is possibly TRBD1 (6 bases). Germline V gene sequence: CDR1 SGHKS, CDR2 YYEKEE (reference sequence). There are 14 residues in the CDR3. V gave up 5 bases and J gave up 2 bases, with 10 bases separating them. The CDR3 sequence is CASRQQGNTGELFF. The CDR3 bases are TGTGCCAGCAGGCAACAGGGAAACACCGGGGAGCTGTTTTTT.

This clonotype was recorded many times. The chain combines TRBV6-5 with TRBJ2-7; D is perhaps TRBD2 (6 bases). V was pared by 0 bases and J by 5 bases, with 11 bases between. The CDR3 is made up of 14 amino acids. Germline V gene sequence: CDR1 MNHEY, CDR2 SVGAGI. CDR3 region: CASSYSPGGDEQYV. The CDR3 DNA follows: TGTGCCAGCAGTTACTCGCCGGGCGGGGACGAGCAGTACGTC.

At least ten counts were recorded for this clonotype. The chain carries TRBV4-1 and TRBJ2-3, with D possibly being TRBD2 (6 bases). Germline CDR1 MGHRA, CDR2 YSYEKL. Trimming stripped 0 bases from V and 1 base from J, with 11 bases between. This CDR3 spans 16 amino acids. The CDR3 sequence: CASSQDPGLGTDTQYF. DNA of the CDR3: TGCGCCAGCAGCCAAGATCCGGGACTGGGCACAGATACGCAGTATTTT.

The sample holds many counts of this clonotype. The rearrangement uses TRBV7-3 and TRBJ2-1, with D hard to call. The germline CDR1 and CDR2 sequences are SGHTA and FQGTGA. V lost 5 bases and J lost 1, with 12 bases in between. The CDR3 has 15 residues. The CDR3 DNA reads TGTGCCAGCAGCCCGGCGTTAGGATCCTACAATGAGCAGTTCTTC. It encodes CASSPALGSYNEQFF. Full variable domain (remainder filled in from reference TRBV7-3 and TRBJ2-1): GAGVSQTPSNKVTEKGKYVELRCDPISGHTALYWYRQSLGQGPEFLIYFQGTGAADDSGLPNDRFFAVRPEGSVSTLKIQRTERGDSAVYLCASSPALGSYNEQFFGPGTRLTVL.

This clonotype has a handful of counts. This chain joins TRBV4-2 and TRBJ2-3; a weak D match, TRBD2 (6 bases). This CDR3 is 16 amino acids long. The germline CDR1 and CDR2 sequences are LGHNA and YNFKEQ. V was pared by 1 base and J by 2 bases, with 13 bases between. The CDR3 DNA follows: TGTGCCAGCAGCCAAGCCCGGGACTCTCACACAGATACGCAGTATTTT. It yields the protein CASSQARDSHTDTQYF.

This clonotype was seen a handful of times. The chain combines TRBV9 with TRBJ2-3, with D possibly TRBD1 on 6 matching bases. The CDR3 spans 15 residues. Germline V CDR1 and CDR2: SGDLS, YYNGEE. Trimming cost V 7 bases and J 2 bases, with 17 bases left between them. The CDR3 loop is CASQKGVRLTDTQYF. CDR3 nucleotides: TGTGCCAGCCAGAAGGGGGTAAGGCTCACAGATACGCAGTATTTT.

Only a few counts were recorded for this clonotype. The gene calls are TRBV12-3 or TRBV12-4 and TRBJ2-3; TRBD2 matches at 11 bases. Germline trimming cut 6 bases from V and 0 bases from J; bases unmatched to any gene: 14. The CDR3 contains 19 residues. CDR3 bases: TGTGCCAGCAGCCCCAGCTTGATGTCTAGCGGGGGGAGCACAGATACGCAGTATTTT. It yields the protein CASSPSLMSSGGSTDTQYF.

This clonotype was recorded many times. The chain employs TRBV29-1 and TRBJ2-5; D possibly corresponds to TRBD1 (5 bases). The ends were cut back, 0 bases at V and 2 bases at J, with 13 bases in the middle. Germline CDR1 SQVTM, CDR2 ANQGSEA. The CDR3 runs 15 residues. CDR3 amino acids: CSVEDPTTEQETQYF. In nucleotides, the CDR3 is TGCAGCGTTGAAGATCCGACGACAGAACAAGAGACCCAGTACTTC.

This clonotype was seen a handful of times. The chain joins TRBV7-6 to TRBJ2-1, with TRBD2 matching 11 bases. V lost 4 bases to trimming and J lost 8 bases; unmatched junction nucleotides: 10. Germline V gene data show CDR1 as SGHVS and CDR2 as FNYEAQ. This CDR3 comprises 16 residues. This CDR3 reads CASSSRLAGGLDEQFF. In DNA, the CDR3 is TGTGCCAGCAGCTCCCGGCTAGCGGGGGGTCTTGATGAGCAGTTCTTC.

This clonotype was seen more than once but under ten times. This chain connects TRBV4-3 to TRBJ2-5; 8 positions match TRBD1. Trimming removed 0 bases from V and 5 bases from J; junction bases left unmatched: 5. In germline, CDR1 is LGHNA, CDR2 YSLEER. This CDR3 has 15 residues. The CDR3 here is CASSQDRGRVETQYF. The CDR3 nucleotides read TGCGCCAGCAGCCAAGACAGGGGGCGGGTTGAGACCCAGTACTTC.

This clonotype came up many times. V is TRBV12-3 or TRBV12-4 and J is TRBJ2-3; maybe TRBD1 (5 bases). The CDR3 has 16 amino acids. V lost 3 bases and J lost 1, with 14 bases in between. CDR3 sequence: CASSFLVGHGTDTQYF. Written as DNA, the CDR3 is TGTGCCAGCAGTTTCCTAGTAGGACACGGCACAGATACGCAGTATTTT.

This clonotype was found many times. This chain links TRBV6-1 with TRBJ1-2; TRBD1 agrees at 10 bases. The CDR3 is made up of 14 amino acids. CDR1 is MNHNS and CDR2 is SASEGT in the germline V gene. With V trimmed by 2 bases and J by 14 bases, 11 bases remained unmatched. The CDR3 nucleotides are TGTGCCAGCAGTGAACAAGGGACAGGGGAGAGGGGGACCTTC. Protein product: CASSEQGTGERGTF.

The genes are TRBV11-2 and TRBJ2-7; unclear D gene. CDR1 is SGHAT, CDR2 FQNNGV, per germline. The CDR3 loop spans 13 amino acids. The ends were cut back, 2 bases at V and 0 bases at J, with 5 bases in the middle. CDR3 amino acids: CASSLRSSYEQYF. The CDR3 DNA follows: TGTGCCAGCAGCTTACGGAGCTCCTACGAGCAGTACTTC.

The J gene is TRBJ2-5, the V gene TRBV7-9, with 10 nucleotides matching TRBD2. The length of the CDR3 is 14 residues. With V trimmed by 4 bases and J by 4 bases, 3 bases remained unmatched. Germline-derived CDR1 and CDR2 are SEHNR and FQNEAQ (reference sequence). The DNA for the CDR3 is TGTGCCAGCAGCTCAGCGGGGGGGCGAGAGACCCAGTACTTC. This encodes CASSSAGGRETQYF. Complete variable domain (other parts from reference TRBV7-9 and TRBJ2-5): DTGVSQNPRHKITKRGQNVTFRCDPISEHNRLYWYRQTLGQGPEFLTYFQNEAQLEKSRLLSDRFSAERPKGSFSTLEIQRTEQGDSAMYLCASSSAGGRETQYFGPGTRLLVL.

Points on this clonotype: A much larger clone differs from this one at a single base, so this may be a read error. The chain employs TRBV5-4 and TRBJ2-2, with D hard to call. This CDR3 region has 12 residues. Germline CDR1 is SGHNT and CDR2 is YYREEE (reference sequence). Here the CDR3 reads CASTLSTGELFF. The CDR3 DNA is TGTGCCAGCACCTTGAGCACCGGGGAGCTGTTTTTT.

There are many counts of this clonotype. V gene TRBV6-1 combines with J gene TRBJ2-7; D might be TRBD2 (5 bases). Germline V lookup: CDR1 MNHNS, CDR2 SASEGT. The CDR3 sequence is 13 residues long. Trimming pared 5 bases from V and 2 bases from J, leaving 10 bases between. In DNA form, the CDR3 reads TGTGCCAGCAGTCCGGGATTCCCCTACGAGCAGTACTTC. This encodes CASSPGFPYEQYF.

In this sample, this clonotype turned up many times. The chain links TRBV3-1 to TRBJ2-5, with D perhaps matching TRBD1 (5 bases). This CDR3 region has 14 residues. Germline CDR1 is LGHDT and CDR2 is YNNKEL (reference sequence). V gave up 4 bases and J gave up 1 base, with 10 bases separating them. The CDR3 sequence is CASSRGRAQETQYF. For the CDR3, the DNA is TGTGCCAGCAGCCGTGGCAGGGCCCAAGAGACCCAGTACTTC.

This clonotype was picked up a small number of times. The rearrangement uses TRBV6-5 and TRBJ2-2, with D tentatively TRBD1 (5 bases). Between the trimmed V and J ends, which lost 4 bases and 0 bases, there was a span of 15 bases. This CDR3 spans 17 amino acids. Germline assignment: CDR1 MNHEY and CDR2 SVGAGI. In DNA form, the CDR3 reads TGTGCCAGCAGTTGCCTCCCTGGGGCCTCGAACACCGGGGAGCTGTTTTTT. It yields the protein CASSCLPGASNTGELFF.

The gene calls are TRBV12-3 or TRBV12-4 and TRBJ1-1; D gene uncertain. The ends were cut back, 6 bases at V and 1 base at J, with 6 bases in the middle. The CDR3 is 12 residues long. CDR3 coding DNA: TGTGCCAGCAGAATGGGGAACACTGAAGCTTTCTTT. Protein: CASRMGNTEAFF.

This clonotype was counted many times. The chain carries TRBV15 and TRBJ2-5; a weak D match, TRBD2 (5 bases). The CDR3 sequence is 14 residues long. Germline V gene lookup returns CDR1 LNHNV and CDR2 YYDKDF (reference sequence). The V gene lost 1 base and the J gene lost 9 bases, with 15 bases spanning the gap. The CDR3 DNA reads TGTGCCACCAGCAGAGTGTTGGAGGTTCAAGCCCAGTACTTC. This gives the protein CATSRVLEVQAQYF.

This clonotype was detected many times. The chain combines TRBV4-1 with TRBJ1-5; TRBD1 is a possible D gene (6 bases). This CDR3 region has 15 residues. Deletions cut 2 bases from V and 3 bases from J, with 11 bases between. Per germline, CDR1 MGHRA and CDR2 YSYEKL. CDR3 region: CASSQYRDYNQPQHF. The CDR3, as DNA: TGCGCCAGCAGCCAATACAGGGACTACAATCAGCCCCAGCATTTT.